The clone carrying this T cell receptor (beta chain) was recorded many times. V lost 2 bases and J lost 6; bases outside the gene matches: 15. The CDR3 extends over 18 amino acids. The germline V gene has CDR1 KGHSH and CDR2 LQKENI. Using its own MiXCR run on the 5' RACE reads, TCRdb lists one record per CDR3 protein. The profile shows over 25,000 distinct CDR3 sequences, 5% to 6% of them singletons. The sample belongs to a study of T cells after yellow fever vaccination. At the level of the study: Each low-cell-number fraction was prepared by means of SMART-Seq v4 Ultra Low Input.

The V and J genes are TRBV18 and TRBJ2-2; 7 bases fit TRBD2. The sequence derives from a man aged 25 to 45 who received the YFV17D yellow fever vaccine. The material was PBMCs, either bulk or a sorted T-cell subset (CD4+, CD8+, memory, or dextramer-sorted; not recorded which), obtained 15 days after the yellow fever booster vaccination. CDR3 sequence (DNA): TGTGCCAGCTCACCAAGAATCCGGGACTACCTATCCTCCGGGGAGCTGTTTTTT. Protein sequence: CASSPRIRDYLSSGELFF.